One sample yielded the 30 T cell receptor beta chains listed below, sequenced in a study of OX40 agonist ivuxolimab in advanced cancers. Data came from immunoSEQ multiplex PCR; TCRdb stores just in-frame clones and leaves some out. The sample has about 75,000 clones, roughly 90% seen once. The source was CD4+ or CD8+ T cells sorted from blood, collected in a trial of the OX40 agonist ivuxolimab. The origin of the receptors is an adult with an advanced solid tumor such as melanoma, head and neck, liver or kidney cancer.

V usage is TRBV18 and J usage is TRBJ2-5; a weak D match, TRBD2 (6 bases). Germline assignment: CDR1 KGHSH and CDR2 LQKENI. There are 15 residues in the CDR3. The V gene lost 4 bases and the J gene lost 1 base, with 13 bases spanning the gap. The CDR3 region has the DNA TGTGCCAGCTCACAGTATCGCGGGACCCAAGAGACCCAGTACTTC. This codes for CASSQYRGTQETQYF.

The V and J genes are TRBV18 and TRBJ2-3; 8 bases line up with TRBD1. The CDR3 runs to 14 residues. The V and J ends lost 3 bases and 5 bases, in that order; junction bases with no gene match: 4. Germline V gene sequence: CDR1 KGHSH, CDR2 LQKENI. The CDR3 sequence is CASSPTGVEDTQYF. The CDR3 DNA reads TGTGCCAGCTCACCGACAGGGGTAGAAGATACGCAGTATTTT.

The chain recombines TRBV18 with TRBJ2-7; possibly TRBD2 for D (5 bases). CDR1 and CDR2 (germline): KGHSH, LQKENI. With 1 base removed from V and 5 bases from J, the gap between germline ends came to 6 bases. The CDR3 totals 12 residues. CDR3: CASSPRGDEQYF. Here the CDR3 DNA reads TGTGCCAGCTCACCACGGGGAGACGAGCAGTACTTC.

The genes are TRBV30 and TRBJ1-2, with 9 bases identical to TRBD1. Germline CDR1 is GTSNPN and CDR2 is SVGIG (reference sequence). After removal of 3 bases from V and 4 bases from J, the junction contained 3 bases not matched to a gene. The CDR3 totals 13 residues. The CDR3 region is CAWRTGQGYGYTF. The CDR3 nucleotides read TGTGCCTGGAGGACGGGACAGGGCTATGGCTACACCTTC.

The chain joins TRBV12-5 to TRBJ2-1, with TRBD2 identical over 9 bases. V gave up 0 bases and J gave up 6 bases; unmatched junction bases: 9. The CDR3 is 17 residues long. The V gene's germline CDR1 is LGHNT and CDR2 FRNRAP. CDR3 nucleotide sequence: TGTGCTAGTGGTTTGGTACTGGGTAGCGGGGGTATCAATGAGCAGTTCTTC. It is translated as CASGLVLGSGGINEQFF.

The chain recombines TRBV7-9 with TRBJ2-2; D is ambiguous. The CDR3 spans 16 residues. Germline assignment: CDR1 SEHNR and CDR2 FQNEAQ (reference sequence). V lost 2 bases and J 3 bases, leaving 13 bases between the germline ends. The DNA for the CDR3 is TGTGCCAGCAGCTTACAGAGGCGGAGCGACACCGGGGAGCTGTTTTTT. Amino acid sequence: CASSLQRRSDTGELFF.

This clone was counted between two and nine times. This rearrangement joins TRBV9 to TRBJ2-3, with 11 bases that match TRBD2. Germline V CDR1 and CDR2: SGDLS, YYNGEE. The V gene end was trimmed by 0 bases and the J gene end by 4 bases; junction bases not matched to a gene: 7. The CDR3 totals 17 residues. The CDR3 spells CASSVVGGTSGPDTQYF. CDR3 nucleotides: TGTGCCAGCAGCGTAGTTGGTGGGACTAGCGGCCCAGATACGCAGTATTTT.

This clone turned up a few times. This chain uses TRBV2 with TRBJ2-5; 9 nucleotides line up with TRBD2. Germline loops: CDR1 SNHLY, CDR2 FYNNEI. The CDR3 totals 15 residues. The V and J ends lost 6 bases and 2 bases, in that order; junction bases with no gene match: 7. DNA of the CDR3: TGTGCCAGCAGCCTGGGACTAGCTGAACAAGAGACCCAGTACTTC. Translation: CASSLGLAEQETQYF.

The chain uses TRBV10-3 and TRBJ1-1; D ambiguous. V lost 2 bases and J 10 bases, leaving 8 bases between the germline ends. The CDR3 consists of 11 residues. Germline lookup yields CDR1 ENHRY and CDR2 SYGVKD. CDR3 coding DNA: TGTGCCATCAGTGAGGAGGGAGGAGCTTTCTTT. Its translation: CAISEEGGAFF.

This rearrangement joins TRBV6-5 to TRBJ1-1; 8 bases are a match to TRBD1. Germline values: CDR1 MNHEY, CDR2 SVGAGI. V lost 4 bases and J lost 11; bases outside the gene matches: 9. The CDR3 length is 13 residues. In DNA form, the CDR3 reads TGTGCCAGCAGTTGGGGGGCAGGGGGCGAGGCTTTCTTT. This translates into CASSWGAGGEAFF.

The rearrangement joins TRBV28 to TRBJ1-1; D not resolved. Trimming removed 8 bases at V and 3 bases at J, with 7 bases between. CDR3 length equals 11 residues. Germline V gives CDR1 MDHEN, CDR2 SYDVKM. The CDR3 here is CASLWDTEAFF. CDR3 DNA: TGTGCCAGCCTTTGGGACACTGAAGCTTTCTTT.

CDR3 protein: CAISESGTSENEQFF. In DNA form, the CDR3 reads TGTGCCATCAGTGAGTCTGGGACTAGCGAAAATGAGCAGTTCTTC. The rearrangement uses TRBV10-3 and TRBJ2-1, with TRBD2 matching over 10 bases. The ends lost 0 bases at V and 7 bases at J; junction bases unmatched: 3. This CDR3 has 15 residues. Germline CDR1 reads ENHRY; CDR2 reads SYGVKD.

The chain combines TRBV7-2 with TRBJ2-3; 9 positions match TRBD1. This CDR3 comprises 13 residues. V shed 5 bases, J shed 5 bases, and the junction held 2 bases outside the gene matches. CDR1 is SGHTA, CDR2 FQGNSA, per germline. The DNA for the CDR3 is TGTGCCAGCAGCCCGGACAGGGGAGATACGCAGTATTTT. This sequence encodes CASSPDRGDTQYF.

V and J are TRBV28 and TRBJ1-5; no clear D. V lost 7 bases, J lost 0 bases, and 10 bases lay in between. This CDR3 has 14 residues. Germline-derived CDR1 and CDR2 are MDHEN and SYDVKM. CDR3 coding DNA: TGTGCCAGCACCCGAAGTATTAGCAATCAGCCCCAGCATTTT. Translation gives CASTRSISNQPQHF.

The rearrangement uses TRBV5-1 and TRBJ2-7, with 9 bases identical to TRBD1. The CDR3 is 14 amino acids. Germline assignment: CDR1 SGHRS and CDR2 YFSETQ. J lost 0 bases, V lost 3 bases, and 1 base had no gene match. CDR3 region: CASSSTGGSYEQYF. CDR3 nucleotide sequence: TGCGCCAGCAGCTCGACAGGGGGCTCCTACGAGCAGTACTTC. Using reference TRBV5-1 and TRBJ2-7 for the parts outside the CDR3, the full variable domain is KAGVTQTPRYLIKTRGQQVTLSCSPISGHRSVSWYQQTPGQGLQFLFEYFSETQRNKGNFPGRFSGRQFSNSRSEMNVSTLELGDSALYLCASSSTGGSYEQYFGPGTRLTVT.

There are a few counts of this clone. V gene TRBV19 combines with J gene TRBJ1-2, with D possibly matching TRBD1 (5 bases). V was clipped by 4 bases and J by 8 bases, with 20 bases between them. CDR1 LNHDA and CDR2 SQIVND come from the germline V gene (reference sequence). The CDR3 contains 15 residues. CDR3 DNA: TGTGCCAGTAGTACGACGGGACCTCTACTGAGGGGCTACACCTTC. Encoded protein: CASSTTGPLLRGYTF.

This rearrangement joins TRBV5-1 to TRBJ2-3; TRBD1 might be the D (5 bases). The germline gives CDR1 SGHRS, CDR2 YFSETQ. V lost 5 bases and J 0 bases, leaving 13 bases between the germline ends. The CDR3 covers 15 residues. Here the CDR3 DNA reads TGCGCCAGCAGGCAGGGTGCGGTTAGCACAGATACGCAGTATTTT. Translation: CASRQGAVSTDTQYF.

This clone has only one observation. The V call is TRBV7-2, the J call TRBJ2-2; D is uncertain. Germline-derived CDR1 and CDR2 are SGHTA and FQGNSA. Trimming removed 4 bases at V and 4 bases at J, with 4 bases between. CDR3 length: 12 amino acids. The CDR3 protein is CASSSGTGELFF. DNA for the CDR3: TGTGCCAGCAGCTCCGGCACCGGGGAGCTGTTTTTT.

V is TRBV7-2 and J is TRBJ1-6, with D tentatively TRBD1 (5 bases). Germline V gene data show CDR1 as SGHTA and CDR2 as FQGNSA. The CDR3 is 14 amino acids. The V gene lost 6 bases and the J gene lost 4 bases, with 10 bases spanning the gap. The CDR3 nucleotides read TGTGCCAGCAGGGGGGACGGGTATAATTCACCCCTCCACTTT. Protein product: CASRGDGYNSPLHF.

The chain couples TRBV6-5 to TRBJ1-5; no reliable D call. Trimming cost V 5 bases and J 7 bases, with 9 bases left between them. The CDR3 consists of 12 residues. The germline V gene has CDR1 MNHEY and CDR2 SVGAGI. CDR3 protein: CASSDSRQPQHF. The CDR3 nucleotides read TGTGCCAGCAGTGATTCTCGACAGCCCCAGCATTTT.

V is TRBV5-8 and J is TRBJ2-5; the D gene is possibly TRBD1 (6 bases). V was clipped by 3 bases and J by 5 bases, with 17 bases between them. Germline V gene lookup returns CDR1 SGHTS and CDR2 YDEGEE. CDR3 length: 15 residues. CDR3 nucleotide sequence: TGTGCCAGCAGCTCGTCCGGACAGTTCGTTGAGACCCAGTACTTC. Encoded protein: CASSSSGQFVETQYF.

The gene calls are TRBV28 and TRBJ2-7, with D hard to call. This CDR3 contains 14 residues. V lost 2 bases and J 6 bases, leaving 14 bases between the germline ends. Per the germline V gene, CDR1 is MDHEN and CDR2 is SYDVKM. Here the CDR3 reads CASSLMTPGTEQYF. Here the CDR3 DNA reads TGTGCCAGCAGTTTAATGACGCCGGGCACCGAGCAGTACTTC.

The chain couples TRBV6-1 to TRBJ1-1; 7 bases are a match to TRBD1. Germline-derived CDR1 and CDR2 are MNHNS and SASEGT. J lost 3 bases, V lost 2 bases, and 6 bases had no gene match. The CDR3 has 15 amino acids. Here the CDR3 DNA reads TGTGCCAGCAGTGAACGGAGGCAGGGGGACACTGAAGCTTTCTTT. Translation gives CASSERRQGDTEAFF.

The V gene is TRBV10-2, the J gene TRBJ2-5; 7 positions match TRBD1. Germline-derived CDR1 and CDR2 are WSHSY and SAAADI. V trimming: 10 bases; J trimming: 4 bases; junction bases outside the gene matches: 3. This CDR3 comprises 11 residues. CDR3 DNA sequence: TGCGCCACCTCAGGGGGAGAGACCCAGTACTTC. Translating gives CATSGGETQYF.

This clone was seen a single time. The chain links TRBV11-3 to TRBJ2-7, with D perhaps being TRBD1 or TRBD2 (5 bases each). The V and J ends lost 0 bases and 6 bases respectively, with 9 bases between them. The CDR3 loop spans 13 amino acids. Germline V gene lookup returns CDR1 SGHNT and CDR2 YENEEA. Written as DNA, the CDR3 is TGTGCCAGCAGCTTAGATTTCGGGGCCGAGCAGTACTTC. Protein: CASSLDFGAEQYF.

The J gene is TRBJ2-2, the V gene TRBV7-2; possibly TRBD2 for D (6 bases). The CDR3 runs to 13 residues. Germline loops: CDR1 SGHTA, CDR2 FQGNSA. V lost 8 bases to trimming and J lost 1 base, with 8 bases between them. The CDR3 DNA reads as TGTGCCAGCGGGACTGGGAACACCGGGGAGCTGTTTTTT. Protein: CASGTGNTGELFF.

The V call is TRBV27, the J call TRBJ1-4; 10 bases map to TRBD1. CDR3 length: 18 residues. V shed 5 bases and J 2 bases; nucleotides not matched to a gene: 11. The germline V gene has CDR1 MNHEY and CDR2 SMNVEV (reference sequence). CDR3 nucleotide sequence: TGTGCCAGCAGTCCGAGGACAGGGGGGGGTGCGACTAATGAAAAACTGTTTTTT. It translates to CASSPRTGGGATNEKLFF. Drawing the rest from reference TRBV27 and TRBJ1-4, the complete variable domain is EAQVTQNPRYLITVTGKKLTVTCSQNMNHEYMSWYRQDPGLGLRQIYYSMNVEVTDKGDVPEGYKVSRKEKRNFPLILESPSPNQTSLYFCASSPRTGGGATNEKLFFGSGTQLSVL.

The V call is TRBV29-1, the J call TRBJ2-5; D remains ambiguous. Germline-derived CDR1 and CDR2 are SQVTM and ANQGSEA. The CDR3 is 12 residues long. The V and J ends lost 7 bases and 0 bases respectively, with 9 bases between them. The CDR3 is CSARLNQETQYF. CDR3 sequence (DNA): TGCAGCGCTAGACTGAACCAAGAGACCCAGTACTTC.

This rearrangement joins TRBV7-9 to TRBJ1-1; D gene ambiguous. Trimming pared 3 bases from V and 0 bases from J, leaving 5 bases between. The CDR3 totals 13 residues. The germline CDR1 and CDR2 sequences are SEHNR and FQNEAQ (reference sequence). CDR3 coding DNA: TGTGCCAGCAGCTTTGACATGAACACTGAAGCTTTCTTT. Its translation: CASSFDMNTEAFF.

The chain recombines TRBV5-1 with TRBJ2-3; no clear D gene. The length of the CDR3 is 14 residues. The germline V gene has CDR1 SGHRS and CDR2 YFSETQ. V lost 1 base to trimming and J lost 1 base, with 7 bases between them. CDR3: CASSLLSGTDTQYF. The CDR3 DNA is TGCGCCAGCAGCTTGCTTTCCGGCACAGATACGCAGTATTTT.